This TCR beta chain was observed in a study of blood T cell repertoires in COVID-19. Germline CDR1 LGHNA, CDR2 YSLEER. V lost 4 bases to trimming and J lost 7 bases, with 17 bases between them. The CDR3 is 14 amino acids. Measured with immunoSEQ multiplex PCR; TCRdb has only the in-frame clones, and not every one. The table includes around 200,000 clones, approximately 92% detected once. V usage is TRBV4-3 and J usage is TRBJ2-7; D is unclear. This receptor was taken from a woman aged 40 to 50 with acute COVID-19. The source material was PBMCs or T cells enriched from blood (not recorded which). CDR3 residues: CASSPSRLLGEQYF. CDR3 DNA: TGCGCCAGCAGCCCCAGCAGGTTGCTTGGGGAGCAGTACTTC.